This T cell receptor beta chain derives from a study of T cells in Graves' hyperthyroidism and ophthalmopathy. Study-level results: The majority of expanded thyroid clonotypes above 0.001 also appeared in blood. Ophthalmopathy was identified by the model a median around 5.9 months ahead of onset.

The TCR beta CDR3 regions underwent amplification using RNA transcripts as the source. In the first-round RT-PCR of the TCR CDR3, the HTBI primer set was used. TCRdb itself ran the multiplex PCR reads through MiXCR, one entry per CDR3 protein. The sample shows roughly 100,000 distinct CDR3 sequences, about half of them seen only once. Worth noting for this clonotype: Its antigen is unknown.

This CDR3 spans 15 amino acids. Trimming took 4 bases from V and 3 from J; bases not matched to a gene: 9. The V gene's germline CDR1 is SGHRS and CDR2 YFSETQ. Exclusions: uncontrolled infection, other autoimmune disease, pregnancy, lactation. The receptor was derived from a man between 40 and 49 years old with Graves' hyperthyroidism. The sequenced material came from blood. The genes are TRBV5-1 and TRBJ2-7; 8 positions match TRBD1. CDR3 residues: CASSTGTGLGYEQYF. The CDR3 coding sequence is TGCGCCAGCAGCACCGGGACAGGCCTGGGCTACGAGCAGTACTTC.